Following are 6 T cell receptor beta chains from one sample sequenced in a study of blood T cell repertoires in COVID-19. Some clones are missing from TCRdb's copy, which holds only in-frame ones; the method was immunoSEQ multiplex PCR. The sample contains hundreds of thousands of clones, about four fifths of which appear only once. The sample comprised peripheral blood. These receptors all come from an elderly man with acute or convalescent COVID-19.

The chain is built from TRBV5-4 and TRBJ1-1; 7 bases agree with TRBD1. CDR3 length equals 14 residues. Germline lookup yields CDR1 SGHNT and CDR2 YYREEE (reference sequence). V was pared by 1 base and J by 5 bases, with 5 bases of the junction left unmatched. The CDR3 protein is CASSLQGGGTEAFF. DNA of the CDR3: TGTGCCAGCAGCTTGCAGGGGGGCGGAACTGAAGCTTTCTTT.

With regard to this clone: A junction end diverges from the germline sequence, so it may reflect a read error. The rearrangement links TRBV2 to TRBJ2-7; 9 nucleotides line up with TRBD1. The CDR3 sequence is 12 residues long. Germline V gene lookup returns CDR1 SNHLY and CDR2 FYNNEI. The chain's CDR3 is CASRAGQGFQDF. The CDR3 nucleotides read TGTGCCAGCAGGGCCGGACAGGGGTTTCAAGACTTC.

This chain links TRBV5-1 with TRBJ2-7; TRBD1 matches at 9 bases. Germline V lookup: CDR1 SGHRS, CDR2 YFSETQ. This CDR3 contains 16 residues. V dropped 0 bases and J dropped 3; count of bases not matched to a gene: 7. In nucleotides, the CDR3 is TGCGCCAGCAGCTTGGCCACAGGGGGCCCGAACTACGAGCAGTACTTC. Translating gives CASSLATGGPNYEQYF.

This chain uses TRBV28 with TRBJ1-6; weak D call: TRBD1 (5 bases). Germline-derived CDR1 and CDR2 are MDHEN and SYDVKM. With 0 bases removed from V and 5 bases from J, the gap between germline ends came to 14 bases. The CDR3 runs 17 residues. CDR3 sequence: CASSLWGRMRNNSPLHF. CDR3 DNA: TGTGCCAGCAGTTTATGGGGGCGAATGCGAAATAATTCACCCCTCCACTTT.

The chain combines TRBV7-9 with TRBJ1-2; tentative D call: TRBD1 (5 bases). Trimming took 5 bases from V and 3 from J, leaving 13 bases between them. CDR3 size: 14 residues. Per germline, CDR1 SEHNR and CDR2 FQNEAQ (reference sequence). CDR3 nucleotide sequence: TGTGCCAGCAGCCCGCCGCGGGGCCACTATGGCTACACCTTC. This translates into CASSPPRGHYGYTF.

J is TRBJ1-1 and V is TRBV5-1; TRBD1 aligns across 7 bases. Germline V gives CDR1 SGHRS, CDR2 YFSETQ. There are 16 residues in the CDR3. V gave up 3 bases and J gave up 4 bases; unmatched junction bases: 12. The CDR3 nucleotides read TGCGCCAGCAGCTCCGTTTGGATCACAGGGGCCACTGAAGCTTTCTTT. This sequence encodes CASSSVWITGATEAFF.